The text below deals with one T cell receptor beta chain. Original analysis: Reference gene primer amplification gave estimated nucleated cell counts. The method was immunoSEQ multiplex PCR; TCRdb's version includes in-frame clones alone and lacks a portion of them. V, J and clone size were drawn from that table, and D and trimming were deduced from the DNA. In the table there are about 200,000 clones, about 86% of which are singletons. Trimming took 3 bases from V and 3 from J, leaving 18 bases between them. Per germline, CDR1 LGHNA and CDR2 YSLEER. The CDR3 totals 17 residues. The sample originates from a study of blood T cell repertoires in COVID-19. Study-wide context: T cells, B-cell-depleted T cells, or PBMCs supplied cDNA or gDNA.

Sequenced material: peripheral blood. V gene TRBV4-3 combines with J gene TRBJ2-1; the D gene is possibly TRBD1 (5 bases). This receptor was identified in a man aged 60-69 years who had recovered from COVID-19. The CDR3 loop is CASSQFVTVTSYNEQFF. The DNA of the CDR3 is TGCGCCAGCAGCCAGTTCGTGACAGTTACCAGCTACAATGAGCAGTTCTTC.